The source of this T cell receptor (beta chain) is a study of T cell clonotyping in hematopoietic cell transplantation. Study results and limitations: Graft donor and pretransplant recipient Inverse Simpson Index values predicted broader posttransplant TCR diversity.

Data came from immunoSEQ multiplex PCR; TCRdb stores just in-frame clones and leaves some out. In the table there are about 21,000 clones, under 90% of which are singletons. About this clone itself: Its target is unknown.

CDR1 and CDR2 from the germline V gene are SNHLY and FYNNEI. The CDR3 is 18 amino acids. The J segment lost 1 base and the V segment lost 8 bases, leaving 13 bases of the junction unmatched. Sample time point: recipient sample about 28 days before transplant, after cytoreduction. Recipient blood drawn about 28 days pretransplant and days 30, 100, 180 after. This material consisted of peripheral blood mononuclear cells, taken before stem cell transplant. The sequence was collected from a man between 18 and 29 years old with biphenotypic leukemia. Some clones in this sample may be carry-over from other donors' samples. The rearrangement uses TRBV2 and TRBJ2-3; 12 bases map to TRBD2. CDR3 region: CASLGWLAGGLGTDTQYF. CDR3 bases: TGTGCCAGCCTAGGTTGGCTAGCGGGGGGGCTTGGCACAGATACGCAGTATTTT.